Presented here are 25 T cell receptor beta chains from one specimen sequenced in a study of beta chain features in type 1 diabetes. Of the isolated RNA, all was reverse transcribed, and so the sequenced material was expressed TCRB transcripts. Using immunoSEQ multiplex PCR, the repertoire was profiled, and TCRdb retains in-frame clones only, with some absent. The profile covers around 190,000 clones, with less than 15% appearing a single time and approximately 0.62% taken by the ten largest. Material: central memory CD4+ T cells from blood. The receptors shown here come from a woman aged 18-29 years in good health.

The V and J genes are TRBV29-1 and TRBJ1-1, with a tentative D call TRBD1 (6 bases). Trimming removed 2 bases at V and 4 bases at J, with 11 bases between. Germline values: CDR1 SQVTM, CDR2 ANQGSEA. The length of the CDR3 is 13 residues. In DNA form, the CDR3 reads TGCAGCGTTGAAAGGGGGTGGGGCACTGAAGCTTTCTTT. This encodes CSVERGWGTEAFF.

Of note for this clone: Different DNA sequences within this sample yield the same CDR3. The chain carries TRBV7-2 and TRBJ2-7; D gene ambiguous. V was pared by 5 bases and J by 0 bases, with 5 bases between. Per the germline V gene, CDR1 is SGHTA and CDR2 is FQGNSA. This CDR3 is 12 amino acids long. CDR3 protein: CASSPSSYEQYF. In nucleotides, the CDR3 is TGTGCCAGCAGCCCGAGCTCCTACGAGCAGTACTTC.

This clone was detected only a few times. The CDR3 spells CAWSWGRNEAFF. In DNA form, the CDR3 reads TGTGCCTGGAGTTGGGGCAGGAATGAAGCTTTCTTT. The rearrangement uses TRBV30 and TRBJ1-1; a possible D gene is TRBD1 (5 bases). The germline V gene has CDR1 GTSNPN and CDR2 SVGIG (reference sequence). V was trimmed by 2 bases and J by 7 bases, leaving 11 bases between them. This CDR3 spans 12 amino acids.

There are a few counts of this clone. V gene TRBV30 combines with J gene TRBJ1-4; the match to TRBD1 covers 7 bases. Germline CDR1 GTSNPN, CDR2 SVGIG (reference sequence). This CDR3 contains 15 residues. V dropped 6 bases and J dropped 5; count of bases not matched to a gene: 12. The CDR3 spells CACNLGQAGNEKLFF. The CDR3 DNA reads TGTGCCTGTAACCTCGGACAGGCGGGAAATGAAAAACTGTTTTTT.

This clone occurred a few times. V and J are TRBV9 and TRBJ2-7; D uncertain. Germline V gene lookup returns CDR1 SGDLS and CDR2 YYNGEE. V dropped 3 bases and J dropped 3 bases, with 10 bases sitting between them. The CDR3 covers 13 residues. CDR3 region: CASSAYTLYEQYF. The CDR3 DNA follows: TGTGCCAGCAGCGCCTATACGCTCTACGAGCAGTACTTC.

This chain connects TRBV2 to TRBJ2-7, with a possible D match to TRBD2 (6 bases). The length of the CDR3 is 14 residues. CDR1 and CDR2 (germline): SNHLY, FYNNEI. Trimming removed 6 bases from V and 3 bases from J, with 15 bases in between. The CDR3 reads CASRTGTRLYEQYF. The CDR3 bases are TGTGCCAGCAGGACCGGGACTCGTCTCTACGAGCAGTACTTC.

To note about this clone: Additional DNA sequences in this sample encode the identical CDR3. The chain couples TRBV5-1 to TRBJ2-2, with D possibly being TRBD2 (6 bases). Looked up from germline, CDR1 is SGHRS and CDR2 is YFSETQ. This CDR3 has 14 amino acids. With 5 bases removed from V and 5 bases from J, the gap between germline ends came to 13 bases. The chain's CDR3 is CASRLTSVTGELFF. In nucleotides, the CDR3 is TGCGCCAGCAGGTTGACTAGTGTGACCGGGGAGCTGTTTTTT.

A few counts support this clone. The chain joins TRBV29-1 to TRBJ2-5, with D perhaps TRBD2 (6 bases). The V end lost 4 bases, the J end lost 5 bases, and 14 bases lay between the germline ends. Germline CDR1 is SQVTM and CDR2 is ANQGSEA. The length of the CDR3 is 13 residues. In DNA, the CDR3 is TGCAGCGTTGTCCTCGGGGGTCACGAGACCCAGTACTTC. The encoded protein is CSVVLGGHETQYF. The full variable domain, its missing parts supplied by reference TRBV29-1 and TRBJ2-5, is SAVISQKPSRDICQRGTSLTIQCQVDSQVTMMFWYRQQPGQSLTLIATANQGSEATYESGFVIDKFPISRPNLTFSTLTVSNMSPEDSSIYLCSVVLGGHETQYFGPGTRLLVL.

The V gene is TRBV5-7, the J gene TRBJ1-1, with D perhaps TRBD1 (5 bases). TRBV5-7 is an ORF, with its function uncertain. Trimming cost V 4 bases and J 1 base, with 11 bases left between them. This CDR3 region has 14 residues. This CDR3 reads CASSLATGNTEAFF. The CDR3 DNA sequence: TGTGCCAGCAGCCTTGCCACAGGGAACACTGAAGCTTTCTTT.

This chain connects TRBV9 to TRBJ2-2, with D possibly TRBD2 on 6 matching bases. V was cut by 0 bases and J by 7 bases, with 13 bases left in between. The CDR3 loop spans 15 amino acids. Germline V gives CDR1 SGDLS, CDR2 YYNGEE. The CDR3 DNA reads TGTGCCAGCAGCGTAGAGGCTAGCGCAGTCGGGGAGCTGTTTTTT. Encoded protein: CASSVEASAVGELFF.

The chain employs TRBV30 and TRBJ2-7, with D perhaps TRBD1 (6 bases). V lost 5 bases to trimming and J lost 7 bases, with 21 bases between them. From germline, CDR1 is GTSNPN and CDR2 SVGIG (reference sequence). The length of the CDR3 is 14 residues. DNA of the CDR3: TGTGCCTGGGGCCGGGACACCAAAGCCGGGGAGCAGTACTTC. Encoded protein: CAWGRDTKAGEQYF.

This clone has only a few counts. V gene TRBV7-2 combines with J gene TRBJ2-1; weak D call: TRBD2 (6 bases). Germline lookup yields CDR1 SGHTA and CDR2 FQGNSA. This CDR3 is 15 amino acids long. Trimming took 1 base from V and 2 from J, leaving 9 bases between them. The CDR3 protein is CASSLGLAPYNEQFF. The CDR3, as DNA: TGTGCCAGCAGCTTAGGGCTAGCGCCCTACAATGAGCAGTTCTTC. Full variable domain (missing parts from reference TRBV7-2 and TRBJ2-1): GAGVSQSPSNKVTEKGKDVELRCDPISGHTALYWYRQSLGQGLEFLIYFQGNSAPDKSGLPSDRFSAERTGGSVSTLTIQRTQQEDSAVYLCASSLGLAPYNEQFFGPGTRLTVL.

The rearrangement uses TRBV18 and TRBJ1-5; no reliable D call. Trimming left V 6 bases short and J 0 bases short, with 12 bases between. CDR3 length equals 15 residues. The germline CDR1 and CDR2 sequences are KGHSH and LQKENI. The CDR3 nucleotides read TGTGCCAGCTCTTGGGGAGCCGCTAGCAATCAGCCCCAGCATTTT. Translating gives CASSWGAASNQPQHF. Using reference TRBV18 and TRBJ1-5 for the parts outside the CDR3, the full variable domain is NAGVMQNPRHLVRRRGQEARLRCSPMKGHSHVYWYRQLPEEGLKFMVYLQKENIIDESGMPKERFSAEFPKEGPSILRIQQVVRGDSAAYFCASSWGAASNQPQHFGDGTRLSIL.

This chain links TRBV7-3 with TRBJ2-1, with 14 bases matching TRBD2. The junction had 4 bases not matched to a gene; V was cut back by 5 bases and J by 4 bases. The CDR3 runs 16 residues. Germline CDR1 is SGHTA and CDR2 is FQGTGA. This CDR3 is CASSERLAGGYNEQFF. CDR3 nucleotide sequence: TGTGCCAGCAGCGAGCGACTAGCGGGAGGGTACAATGAGCAGTTCTTC.

The rearrangement uses TRBV19 and TRBJ2-2; perhaps TRBD2 as D (6 bases). Trimming removed 5 bases from V and 2 bases from J, with 18 bases in between. The CDR3 runs 17 residues. Germline CDR1 reads LNHDA; CDR2 reads SQIVND (reference sequence). The CDR3 sequence: CASSQGRSGPNTGELFF. CDR3 sequence (DNA): TGTGCCAGTAGTCAGGGCCGGAGCGGGCCAAACACCGGGGAGCTGTTTTTT.

The table lists this clone with a few counts. The chain employs TRBV30 and TRBJ1-1; possibly TRBD1 for D (5 bases). Germline-derived CDR1 and CDR2 are GTSNPN and SVGIG (reference sequence). The V gene lost 2 bases and the J gene lost 3 bases, with 10 bases spanning the gap. This CDR3 has 13 residues. DNA for the CDR3: TGTGCCTGGAGTATAAAGGGGTACACTGAAGCTTTCTTT. Translating gives CAWSIKGYTEAFF.

The J gene is TRBJ2-7, the V gene TRBV4-3; weak D call: TRBD2 (6 bases). CDR3 size: 16 residues. The V gene lost 0 bases and the J gene lost 2 bases, with 14 bases spanning the gap. The germline V gene encodes CDR1 LGHNA and CDR2 YSLEER. CDR3 DNA: TGCGCCAGCAGCCAAGAATTCGGGGACTTCACCTACGAGCAGTACTTC. Its translation is CASSQEFGDFTYEQYF.

This rearrangement joins TRBV18 to TRBJ1-2, with D possibly TRBD1 on 5 matching bases. V was clipped by 4 bases and J by 6 bases, with 18 bases between them. Germline V lookup: CDR1 KGHSH, CDR2 LQKENI. The CDR3 covers 15 residues. DNA for the CDR3: TGTGCCAGCTCACTAGACAGTCGGGCCCCAGATGGCTACACCTTC. It codes for CASSLDSRAPDGYTF.

This clone was detected a few times. The chain couples TRBV7-9 to TRBJ1-2; maybe TRBD1 (6 bases). The CDR3 is 13 residues long. V lost 5 bases to trimming and J lost 8 bases, with 15 bases between them. CDR1 and CDR2 from the germline V gene are SEHNR and FQNEAQ (reference sequence). The CDR3 nucleotides are TGTGCCAGCAGCCCCGACAGGACGGGAGGCTACACCTTC. Amino acid sequence: CASSPDRTGGYTF.

A few counts support this clone. Other DNA sequences from this sample encode an identical CDR3 as well. The chain recombines TRBV7-2 with TRBJ2-3, with D maybe TRBD2 (6 bases). This CDR3 region has 14 residues. CDR1 SGHTA and CDR2 FQGNSA come from the germline V gene. V lost 6 bases and J 0 bases, leaving 10 bases between the germline ends. CDR3 protein: CASSTGTSTDTQYF. For the CDR3, the DNA is TGTGCCAGCAGTACCGGGACTAGCACAGATACGCAGTATTTT.

This clone has only a few counts. The chain has TRBV15 and TRBJ2-7; 7 bases are shared with TRBD1. Germline lookup yields CDR1 LNHNV and CDR2 YYDKDF (reference sequence). The CDR3 has 15 amino acids. V was clipped by 3 bases and J by 4 bases; unmatched bases: 9. Here the CDR3 reads CATSSGQDRSYEQYF. The CDR3 DNA sequence: TGTGCCACCAGCAGCGGACAGGACCGCTCTTACGAGCAGTACTTC.

This sequence joins TRBV30 and TRBJ1-1; weak D call: TRBD1 (5 bases). The CDR3 totals 14 residues. Trimming stripped 8 bases from V and 1 base from J, with 17 bases between. Germline V gene sequence: CDR1 GTSNPN, CDR2 SVGIG (reference sequence). The CDR3 region is CARTRGGRNTEAFF. In nucleotides, the CDR3 is TGTGCCCGGACCCGGGGCGGGAGGAACACTGAAGCTTTCTTT.

The sample holds a few counts of this clone. The chain joins TRBV7-8 to TRBJ2-7; D uncertain. Germline V gene data show CDR1 as SGHVS and CDR2 as FQNEAQ. The CDR3 length is 15 residues. Trimming stripped 1 base from V and 3 bases from J, with 13 bases between. CDR3 in amino acids: CASSLGRSVIYEQYF. The CDR3 DNA sequence: TGTGCCAGCAGCTTAGGCAGGTCGGTAATCTACGAGCAGTACTTC.

This clone was counted only a few times. The chain carries TRBV11-2 and TRBJ2-5; maybe TRBD2 (6 bases). The V gene's germline CDR1 is SGHAT and CDR2 FQNNGV. CDR3 length: 15 amino acids. V shed 1 base and J shed 4 bases, with 13 bases lying between them. In nucleotides, the CDR3 is TGTGCCAGCAGCTTAGGACCCGGAGGGGTAGAGACCCAGTACTTC. Translated: CASSLGPGGVETQYF.

The chain links TRBV6-1 to TRBJ2-7; tentatively, D is TRBD2 (6 bases). V lost 3 bases and J lost 6, with 15 bases in between. The CDR3 length is 14 residues. Per the germline V gene, CDR1 is MNHNS and CDR2 is SASEGT. The DNA of the CDR3 is TGTGCCAGCAGTGACGTAGGAGGGGTATCCGAGCAGTACTTC. This encodes CASSDVGGVSEQYF.